The present TCR beta chain was sequenced within a study of cytomegalovirus exposure and HLA in healthy donors. Germline CDR1 reads KGHSH; CDR2 reads LQKENI. The CDR3 totals 14 residues. V dropped 5 bases and J dropped 5; count of bases not matched to a gene: 4. The study, taken as a whole, reports: It was 164 TCR beta chains that were listed as cytomegalovirus-associated. A later analysis linked around 17,000 TCR beta sequences to HLA alleles at 0.05 false discovery rate. What a later analysis reportedly showed was that an Asian-associated ancestry cluster had fewer N-insertions than the roughly 670-donor mean.

This clone was seen just once. The target antigen is unknown. Nominal health characterized the donors when sampled, though unrecorded immune exposures were likely. The PCR used 60 Vbeta and 13 Jbeta primers. Measured with immunoSEQ multiplex PCR; TCRdb has only the in-frame clones, and not every one. The data hold approximately 100,000 clones, with around 80% observed a single time. The receptor comes from a woman aged 40-49 years in good health and CMV-seronegative. Sequences were obtained from PBMCs. The genes are TRBV18 and TRBJ1-5, with 9 nucleotides matching TRBD1. For the CDR3, the DNA is TGTGCCAGCTCAAGGACAGGGGAGGATCAGCCCCAGCATTTT. Its protein product is CASSRTGEDQPQHF.